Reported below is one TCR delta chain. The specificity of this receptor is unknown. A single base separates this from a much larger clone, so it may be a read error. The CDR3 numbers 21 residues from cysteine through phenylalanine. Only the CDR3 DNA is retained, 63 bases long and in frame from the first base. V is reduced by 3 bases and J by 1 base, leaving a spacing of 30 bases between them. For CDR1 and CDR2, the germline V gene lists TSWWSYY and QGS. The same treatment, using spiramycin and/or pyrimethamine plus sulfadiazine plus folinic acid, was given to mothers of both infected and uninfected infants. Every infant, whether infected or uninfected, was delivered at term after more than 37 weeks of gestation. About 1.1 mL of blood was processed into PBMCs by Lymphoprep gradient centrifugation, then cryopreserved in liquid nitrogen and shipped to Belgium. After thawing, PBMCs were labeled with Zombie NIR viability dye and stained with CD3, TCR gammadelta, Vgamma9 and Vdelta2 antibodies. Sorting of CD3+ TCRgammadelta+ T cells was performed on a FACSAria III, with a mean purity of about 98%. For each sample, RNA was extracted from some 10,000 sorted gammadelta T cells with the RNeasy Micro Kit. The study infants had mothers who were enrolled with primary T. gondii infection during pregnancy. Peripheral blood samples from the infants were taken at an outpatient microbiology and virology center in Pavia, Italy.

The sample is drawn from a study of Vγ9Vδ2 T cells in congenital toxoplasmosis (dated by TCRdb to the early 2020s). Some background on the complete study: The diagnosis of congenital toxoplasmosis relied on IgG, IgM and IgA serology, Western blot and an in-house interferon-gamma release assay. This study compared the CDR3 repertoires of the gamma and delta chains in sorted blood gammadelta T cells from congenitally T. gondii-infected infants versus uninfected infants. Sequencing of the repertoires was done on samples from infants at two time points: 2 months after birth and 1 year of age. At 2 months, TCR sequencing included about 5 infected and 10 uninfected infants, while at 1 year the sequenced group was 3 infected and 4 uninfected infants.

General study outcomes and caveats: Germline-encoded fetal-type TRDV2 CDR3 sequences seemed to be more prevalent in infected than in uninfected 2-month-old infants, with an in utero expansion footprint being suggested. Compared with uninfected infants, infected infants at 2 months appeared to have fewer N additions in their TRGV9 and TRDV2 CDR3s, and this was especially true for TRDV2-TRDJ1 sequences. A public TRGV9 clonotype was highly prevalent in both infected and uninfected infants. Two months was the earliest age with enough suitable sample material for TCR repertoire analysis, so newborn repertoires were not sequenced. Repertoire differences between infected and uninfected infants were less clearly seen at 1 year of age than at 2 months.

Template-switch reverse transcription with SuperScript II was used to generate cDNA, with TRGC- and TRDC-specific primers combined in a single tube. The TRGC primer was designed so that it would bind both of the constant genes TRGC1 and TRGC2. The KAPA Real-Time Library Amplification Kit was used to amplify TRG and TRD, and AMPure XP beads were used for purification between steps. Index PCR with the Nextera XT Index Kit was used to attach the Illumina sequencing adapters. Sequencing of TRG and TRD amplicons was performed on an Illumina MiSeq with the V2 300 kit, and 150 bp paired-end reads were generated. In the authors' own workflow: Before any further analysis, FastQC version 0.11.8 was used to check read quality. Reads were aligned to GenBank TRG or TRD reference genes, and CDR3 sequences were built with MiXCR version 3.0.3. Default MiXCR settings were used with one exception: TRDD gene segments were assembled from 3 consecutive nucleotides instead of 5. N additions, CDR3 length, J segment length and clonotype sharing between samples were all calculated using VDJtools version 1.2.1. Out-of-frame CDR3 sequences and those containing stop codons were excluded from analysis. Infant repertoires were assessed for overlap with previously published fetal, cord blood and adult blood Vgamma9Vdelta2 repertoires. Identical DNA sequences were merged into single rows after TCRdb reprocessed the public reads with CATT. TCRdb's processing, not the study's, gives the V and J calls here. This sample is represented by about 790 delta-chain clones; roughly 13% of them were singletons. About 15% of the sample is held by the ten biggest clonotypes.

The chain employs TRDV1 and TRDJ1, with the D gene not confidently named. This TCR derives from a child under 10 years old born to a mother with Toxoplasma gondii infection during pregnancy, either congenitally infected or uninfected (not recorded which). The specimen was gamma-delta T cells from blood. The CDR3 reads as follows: CALGESQRAATKLIPTDKLIF. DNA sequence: TGTGCTCTTGGGGAGAGCCAGAGGGCTGCTACGAAACTTATCCCCACCGATAAACTCATCTTT.